This T cell receptor beta chain emerged from a study of shared clonotypes between healthy human individuals. Regarding the study as a whole: Sequencing depth was predicted to influence how clonotypes are shared among donors.

Per sorted-subset replicate PCR, input was approximately 180 ng DNA, representing about 30,000 T cell genomes. Using immunoSEQ multiplex PCR, the repertoire was profiled, and TCRdb retains in-frame clones only, with some absent. Seen here are millions of clones, approximately 92% observed once, and the top ten hold over 0.12%. As concerns this clone: The antigen remains unidentified.

The sequence derives from a young man in good health. Sequenced: naive CD4+ T cells sorted from blood. Subset in this sample: CD45RA+ positively selected.

The CDR3 here is CASNLRVEGAKNIQYF. In DNA form, the CDR3 reads TGTGCCAGCAATCTACGGGTGGAGGGGGCCAAAAACATTCAGTACTTC. The chain combines TRBV2 with TRBJ2-4, with D perhaps matching TRBD2 (6 bases). CDR3 length: 16 residues. The V gene lost 7 bases and the J gene lost 1 base, with 17 bases spanning the gap. Germline assignment: CDR1 SNHLY and CDR2 FYNNEI.